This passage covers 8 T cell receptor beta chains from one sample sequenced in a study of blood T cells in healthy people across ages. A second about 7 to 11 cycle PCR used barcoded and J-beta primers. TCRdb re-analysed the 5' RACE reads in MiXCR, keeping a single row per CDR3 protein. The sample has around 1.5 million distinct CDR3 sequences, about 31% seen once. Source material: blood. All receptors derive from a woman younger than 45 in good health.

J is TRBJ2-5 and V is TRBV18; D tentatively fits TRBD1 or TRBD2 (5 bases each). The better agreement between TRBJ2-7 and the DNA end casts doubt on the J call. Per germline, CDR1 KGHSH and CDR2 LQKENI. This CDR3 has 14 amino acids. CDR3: CASSLWDGPYEQYF. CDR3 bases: TGTGCCAGCTCACTCTGGGACGGTCCCTACGAGCAGTACTTC.

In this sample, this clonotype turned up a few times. Here the CDR3 DNA reads TGTGCCATCGGCCCGGGACAGGGAAGTACTGAAGCTTTCTTT. Its translation is CAIGPGQGSTEAFF. The chain is built from TRBV10-3 and TRBJ1-1; 9 positions agree with TRBD1. Germline assignment: CDR1 ENHRY and CDR2 SYGVKD. CDR3 length: 14 amino acids. The V and J ends lost 8 bases and 5 bases, in that order; junction bases with no gene match: 9.

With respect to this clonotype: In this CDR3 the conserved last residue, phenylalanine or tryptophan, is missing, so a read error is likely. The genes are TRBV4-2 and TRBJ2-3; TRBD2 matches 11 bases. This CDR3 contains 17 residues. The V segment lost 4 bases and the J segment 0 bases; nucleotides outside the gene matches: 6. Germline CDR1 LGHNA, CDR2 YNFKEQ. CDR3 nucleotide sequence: TGTGCCAGCAGCCCAGGGACTAGCGGTTATAGCACAGATACGCAGTATTTG. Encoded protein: CASSPGTSGYSTDTQYL.

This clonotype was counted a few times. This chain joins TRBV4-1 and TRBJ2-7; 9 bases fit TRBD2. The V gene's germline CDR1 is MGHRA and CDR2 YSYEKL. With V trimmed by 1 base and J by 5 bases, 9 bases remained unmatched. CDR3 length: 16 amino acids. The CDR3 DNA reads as TGCGCCAGCAGCCAAGTGGTAGCGGGGGCCCAGAACGAGCAGTACTTC. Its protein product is CASSQVVAGAQNEQYF.

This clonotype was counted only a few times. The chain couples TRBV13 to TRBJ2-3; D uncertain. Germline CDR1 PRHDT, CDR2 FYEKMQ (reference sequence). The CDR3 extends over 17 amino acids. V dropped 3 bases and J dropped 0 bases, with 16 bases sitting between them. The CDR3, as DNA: TGTGCCAGCAGCTTGTTAGTGGAAGTCTCTAGCACAGATACGCAGTATTTT. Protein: CASSLLVEVSSTDTQYF.

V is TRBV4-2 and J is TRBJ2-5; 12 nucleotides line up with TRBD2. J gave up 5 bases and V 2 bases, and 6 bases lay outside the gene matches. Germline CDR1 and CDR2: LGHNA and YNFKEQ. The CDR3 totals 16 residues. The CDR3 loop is CASSQSLLAGGETQYF. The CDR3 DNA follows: TGTGCCAGCAGCCAATCCTTACTAGCGGGAGGTGAGACCCAGTACTTC.

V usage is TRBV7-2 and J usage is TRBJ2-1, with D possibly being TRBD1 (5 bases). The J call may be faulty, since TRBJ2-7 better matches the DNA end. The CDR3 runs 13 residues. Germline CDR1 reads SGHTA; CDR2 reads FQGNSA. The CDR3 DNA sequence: TGTGCCAGCAGCTTTCGACAGAACAATGAGCAGTACTTC. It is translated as CASSFRQNNEQYF.

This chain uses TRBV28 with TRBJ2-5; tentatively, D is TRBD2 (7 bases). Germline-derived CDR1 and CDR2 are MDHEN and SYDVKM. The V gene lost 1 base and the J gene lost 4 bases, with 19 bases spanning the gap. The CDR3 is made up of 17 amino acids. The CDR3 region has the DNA TGTGCCAGCAGTTTATCCGCGAGTGGGGGGGCCAGAGAGACCCAGTACTTC. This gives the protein CASSLSASGGARETQYF.